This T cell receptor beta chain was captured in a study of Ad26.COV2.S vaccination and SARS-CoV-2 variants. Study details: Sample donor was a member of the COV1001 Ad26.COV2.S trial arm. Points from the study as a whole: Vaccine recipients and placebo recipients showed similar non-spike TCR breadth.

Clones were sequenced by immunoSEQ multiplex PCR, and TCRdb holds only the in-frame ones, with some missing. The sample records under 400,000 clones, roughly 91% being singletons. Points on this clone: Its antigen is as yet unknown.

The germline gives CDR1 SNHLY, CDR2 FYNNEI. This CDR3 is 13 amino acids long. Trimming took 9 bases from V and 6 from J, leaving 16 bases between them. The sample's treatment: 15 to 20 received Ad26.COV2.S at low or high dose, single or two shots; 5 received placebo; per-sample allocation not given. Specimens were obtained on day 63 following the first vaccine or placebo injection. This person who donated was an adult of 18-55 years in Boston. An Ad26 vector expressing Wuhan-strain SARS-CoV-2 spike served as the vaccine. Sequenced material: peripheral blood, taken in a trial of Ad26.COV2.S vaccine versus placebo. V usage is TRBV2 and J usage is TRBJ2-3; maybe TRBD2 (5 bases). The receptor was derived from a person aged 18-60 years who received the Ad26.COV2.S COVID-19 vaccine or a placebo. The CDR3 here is CASRQRVGDTQYF. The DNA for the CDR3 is TGTGCCAGTCGCCAGAGGGTGGGGGATACGCAGTATTTT.